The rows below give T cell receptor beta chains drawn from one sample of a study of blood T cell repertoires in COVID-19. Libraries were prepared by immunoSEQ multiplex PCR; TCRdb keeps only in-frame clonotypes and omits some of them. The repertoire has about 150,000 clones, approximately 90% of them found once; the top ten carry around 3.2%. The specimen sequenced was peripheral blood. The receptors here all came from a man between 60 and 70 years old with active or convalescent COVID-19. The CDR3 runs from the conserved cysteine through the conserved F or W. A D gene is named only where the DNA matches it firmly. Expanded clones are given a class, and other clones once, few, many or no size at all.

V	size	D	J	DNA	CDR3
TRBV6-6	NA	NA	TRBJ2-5	TGTGCCAGCAGCCCACCCCAGGGAACCCAGTACTTC	CASSPPQGTQYF
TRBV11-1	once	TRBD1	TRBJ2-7	TGTGCCAGCAGCCCAGGGACAGGGGGCTACGAGCAGTACTTC	CASSPGTGGYEQYF
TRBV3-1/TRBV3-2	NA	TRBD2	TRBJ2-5	TGTGCCAGCAGCCAAGAGCGAGCGGGAGGGCCTCGAGAGACCCAGTACTTC	CASSQERAGGPRETQYF
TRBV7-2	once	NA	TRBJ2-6	TGTGCCGGCAGCTTAATAGCCCCTGGGGCCAACGTCCTGACTTTC	CAGSLIAPGANVLTF
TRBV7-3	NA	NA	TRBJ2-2	TGTGCCAGCAGCTTAAATCAGGGGAACACCGGGGAGCTGTTTTTT	CASSLNQGNTGELFF
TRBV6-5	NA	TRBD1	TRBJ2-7	TGTGCCAGCAAGAGGGGACAGGAGACCTACGAGCAGTACTTC	CASKRGQETYEQYF
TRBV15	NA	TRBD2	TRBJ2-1	TGTGCCACCAGCAGAGTTCTTTCACCTAGCGGGAGCGATGAGCAGTTCTTC	CATSRVLSPSGSDEQFF
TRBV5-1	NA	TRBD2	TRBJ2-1	TGCGCCAGCAGCACTAGCGGTTCCTACAATGAGCAGTTCTTC	CASSTSGSYNEQFF
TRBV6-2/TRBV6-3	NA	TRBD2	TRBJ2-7	TGTGCCAGCAGTTACGTCACCGGGACTAGTAGACTCGAGCAGTACTTC	CASSYVTGTSRLEQYF
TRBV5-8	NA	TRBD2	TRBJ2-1	TGTGCCAGCAGCTTTTGGCGCCGCTCCGGGAGGGCCTATGAGCAGTTCTTC	CASSFWRRSGRAYEQFF
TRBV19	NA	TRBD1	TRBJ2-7	TGTGCCAGTAGTACCCCGACAGGGGGGAACTCCTACGAGCAGTACTTC	CASSTPTGGNSYEQYF
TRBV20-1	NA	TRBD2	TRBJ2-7	TGCAGTGCTAGTACCACTAGCGGAGCTGACGAGCAGTACTTC	CSASTTSGADEQYF
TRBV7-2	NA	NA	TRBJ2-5	TGTGCCAGCAGTACCAACTCGGGGTTTGGGGAGACCCAGTACTTC	CASSTNSGFGETQYF
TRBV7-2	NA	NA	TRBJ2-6	TGTGCCAGCAGCGGGCCGGGGGGCGTTATTGGGGCCAACGTCCTGACTTTC	CASSGPGGVIGANVLTF
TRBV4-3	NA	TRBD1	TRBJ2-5	TGCGCCAGCAGCCAAGTCGGGACAGGTAATCAAGAGACCCAGTACTTC	CASSQVGTGNQETQYF
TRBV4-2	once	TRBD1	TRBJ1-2	TGTGCCAGCAGCCAAGCGACAGGGGAATATGGCTACACCTTC	CASSQATGEYGYTF
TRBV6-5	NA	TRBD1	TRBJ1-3	TGTGCCAGCACGACAGGGGTAGGAAACACCATATATTTT	CASTTGVGNTIYF
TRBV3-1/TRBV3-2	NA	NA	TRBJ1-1	TGTGCCAGCAGCCAAGATCACGACACTGACACTGAAGCTTTCTTT	CASSQDHDTDTEAFF
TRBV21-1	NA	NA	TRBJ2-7	TGTGCCAGCAGCAAAGTCCTTCGGGACAGTCTCGGACCATCAATAAAGTACGAGCAGTACTTC	CASSKVLRDSLGPSIKYEQYF
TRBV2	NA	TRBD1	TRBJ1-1	TGTGCCGGTGGGACAGAGATGAACACTGAAGCTTTCTTT	CAGGTEMNTEAFF
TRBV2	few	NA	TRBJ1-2	TGTGCCAGCCTCGACGGAGAGAGCTATGGCTACACCTTC	CASLDGESYGYTF
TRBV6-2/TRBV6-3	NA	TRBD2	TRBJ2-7	TGTGCCAGCAGTTACTCTAGCGGGAGGGCCGAGCAGTACTTC	CASSYSSGRAEQYF
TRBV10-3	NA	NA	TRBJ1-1	TGTGCCATCAGTGAGTCAAGCGCGGGACGCCAGTTT	CAISESSAGRQF
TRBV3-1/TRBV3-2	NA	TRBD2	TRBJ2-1	TGTGCCAGCAGCCAAGATACTAGCGGGATTTACAATGAGCAGTTCTTC	CASSQDTSGIYNEQFF
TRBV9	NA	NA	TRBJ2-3	TGTGCCAGCAGCACCCAGGGAACTGATACGCAGTATTTT	CASSTQGTDTQYF
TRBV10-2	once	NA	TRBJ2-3	TGCGCCAGCAGTGAGAGGGGGGGAAACCGTTTCCCCCCGGGTACGCAGTATTTT	CASSERGGNRFPPGTQYF
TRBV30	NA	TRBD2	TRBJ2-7	TGTGCCTCCGAAGGACTAGCGGGAGGTTACGAGCAGTACTTC	CASEGLAGGYEQYF
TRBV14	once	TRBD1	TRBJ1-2	TGTGCCAGCAGCGGATACAGGGGGGTTGGCTACACCTTC	CASSGYRGVGYTF
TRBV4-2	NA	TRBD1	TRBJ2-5	TGTGCCAGCAGCCAAGGTCCAGGGGGTCGACAGACCCAGTACTTC	CASSQGPGGRQTQYF
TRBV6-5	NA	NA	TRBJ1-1	TGTGCCAGCAGTTACTCGACAGGAGCCGGGAAAGCTTTCTTT	CASSYSTGAGKAFF
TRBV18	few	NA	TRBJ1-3	TGTGCCAGCTCACCACTCTTCCGGGAAGCAGGAAACACCATATATTTT	CASSPLFREAGNTIYF
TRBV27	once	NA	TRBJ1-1	TGTGCCAGCAGTAGGACAGTCCTGAACACTGAAGCTTTCTTT	CASSRTVLNTEAFF
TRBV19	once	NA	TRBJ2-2	TGTGCCACCAACCTCGGCACCGGGGAGCTGTTTTTT	CATNLGTGELFF
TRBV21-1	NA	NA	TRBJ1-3	TGTGCCAGCAGCATGATAAAGGGGACACTCTCTGGAAACACCATATATTTT	CASSMIKGTLSGNTIYF
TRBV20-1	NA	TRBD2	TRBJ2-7	TGCAGTGCTAGTACCCCGACAAAGACGGGAGGGTACGAGCAGTACTTC	CSASTPTKTGGYEQYF
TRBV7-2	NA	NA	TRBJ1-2	TGTGCCAGCAGCTTAAACCCCAACTTCTATGGCTACACCTTC	CASSLNPNFYGYTF
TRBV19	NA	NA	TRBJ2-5	TGTGCCAGTAGTTCTACAGGCAGGGAGACCCAGTACTTC	CASSSTGRETQYF
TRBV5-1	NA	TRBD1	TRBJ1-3	TGCGCCAGCAGCTTAGGGACAGCCTACTCTGGAAACACCATATATTTT	CASSLGTAYSGNTIYF
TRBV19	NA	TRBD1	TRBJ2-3	TGTGCCAGTACCGGAAGAGGGGGCGAATCCACAGATACGCAGTATTTT	CASTGRGGESTDTQYF
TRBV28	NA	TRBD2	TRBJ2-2	TGTGCCAGCAGGCGAAGCGGGAGAGGATCCGGGGAGCTGTTTTTT	CASRRSGRGSGELFF
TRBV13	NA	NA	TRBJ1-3	TGTGCCAGCAGCTTGAGGGCGGGTGGAAACACCATATATTTT	CASSLRAGGNTIYF
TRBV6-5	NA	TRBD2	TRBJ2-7	TGTGCCAGCAGTCAATGGAGCGGGAGCTGGGTACAGTACTTC	CASSQWSGSWVQYF
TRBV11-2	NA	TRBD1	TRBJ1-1	TGTGCCAGCAGCTTATTGTGGACAGGGACTGAAGCTTTCTTT	CASSLLWTGTEAFF
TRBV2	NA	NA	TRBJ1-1	TGTGCCAGCAGCGAGAGGACTGAAGCTTTCTTT	CASSERTEAFF
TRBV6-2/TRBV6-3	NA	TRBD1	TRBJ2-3	TGTGCCAGCAGCCCCGGACAGGGGCAAATCGGTGCCCTCACAGATACGCAGTATTTT	CASSPGQGQIGALTDTQYF
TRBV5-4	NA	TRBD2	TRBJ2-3	TGTGCCAGCAGCCCTAGCGGCCAGAGCACAGATACGCAGTATTTT	CASSPSGQSTDTQYF
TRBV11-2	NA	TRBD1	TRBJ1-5	TGTGCCAGCAGTCGGGGGACAGCTAGCAATCAGCCCCAGCATTTT	CASSRGTASNQPQHF
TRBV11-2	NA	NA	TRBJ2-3	TGTGCCAGCAGCTTTGGTCCGGGGACAGATACGCAGTATTTT	CASSFGPGTDTQYF
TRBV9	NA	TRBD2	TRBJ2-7	TGTGCCAGCAGCGTGTCCGGGGGGATTCACGAGCAGTACTTC	CASSVSGGIHEQYF
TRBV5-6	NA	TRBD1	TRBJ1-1	TGTGCCAGCACGAGAGCGACTACAGGGGGGTCCACTGAAGCTTTCTTT	CASTRATTGGSTEAFF
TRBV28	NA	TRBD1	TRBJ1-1	TGTGCCAGCAATGACGGTGGAAACAGGGGCAGATGGAACACTGAAGCTTTCTTT	CASNDGGNRGRWNTEAFF
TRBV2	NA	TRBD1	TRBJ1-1	TGTGCCAGCAGTACCGACAGGGACACTGAAGCTTTCTTT	CASSTDRDTEAFF
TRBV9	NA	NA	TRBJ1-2	TGTGCCAGCAGCGCAGCGGGGGGGAGAAGGGACTATGGCTACACCTTC	CASSAAGGRRDYGYTF
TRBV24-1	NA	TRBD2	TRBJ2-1	TGTGCCACCAGTGGGTTAGCGGGGGGACAAAACAATGAGCAGTTCTTC	CATSGLAGGQNNEQFF
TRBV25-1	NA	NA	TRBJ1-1	TGTGCCAGCAGTTCCAGGCAAGTGAACACTGAAGCTTTCTTT	CASSSRQVNTEAFF
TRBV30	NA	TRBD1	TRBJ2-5	TGTGCCTGGAGTGCCGACAGGGGAATGGAGACCCAGTACTTC	CAWSADRGMETQYF